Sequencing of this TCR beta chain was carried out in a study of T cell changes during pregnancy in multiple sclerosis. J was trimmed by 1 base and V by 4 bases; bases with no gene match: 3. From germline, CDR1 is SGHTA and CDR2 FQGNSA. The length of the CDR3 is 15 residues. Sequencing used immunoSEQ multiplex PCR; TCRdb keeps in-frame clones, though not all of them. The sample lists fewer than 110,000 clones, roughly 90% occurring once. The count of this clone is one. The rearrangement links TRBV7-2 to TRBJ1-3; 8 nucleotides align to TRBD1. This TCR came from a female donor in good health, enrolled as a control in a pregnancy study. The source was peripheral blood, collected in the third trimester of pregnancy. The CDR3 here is CASSSRTGSGNTIYF. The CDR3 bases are TGTGCCAGCAGCTCCCGGACAGGGTCTGGAAACACCATATATTTT.